This TCR beta chain was documented in a study of T-cell memory formation after mild COVID-19 (dated by TCRdb to the early 2020s). At the level of the whole study: TCR sequence clusters from the two donors were found to be largely donor specific. Longitudinal TCRalpha and TCRbeta repertoire sequencing tracked T-cell clones expanding and contracting after mild COVID-19 in two donors. The cohort comprised two young, previously healthy adult volunteers, one female and one male. The paper's findings and limits, for the study overall: Only a couple of mild cases were covered by the study, and larger cohorts that include severe cases with pre-infection samples were considered necessary. Contracting CD4+ clones appeared mostly in the CM and EM memory subsets, whereas CD8+ clones were enriched in EMRA. SARS-CoV-2 specificity was not confirmed for the second-wave clones peaking on day 37. Some responding clones were detected in pre-infection memory, which suggested that pre-existing cross-reactive memory T cells had joined the SARS-CoV-2 response. Clones contracting from day 15 to 85 had balanced CD4/CD8 phenotypes, while a second wave expanding from day 15 to 37 was biased towards CD4+.

This clonotype has more than one count but fewer than ten. Its recognized antigen is unknown. The record has no base qualities; no much larger clone is one base away. Data came from an Illumina NovaSeq 6000. TCRalpha and TCRbeta cDNA libraries were constructed by 5'RACE with constant-segment primers, with sample barcodes and unique molecular identifiers being introduced. Trizol reagent was used to extract RNA from every sample. Amplification of the libraries took two PCR steps, and the second step added a second sample barcode plus Illumina TruSeq adapters. The libraries were sequenced on an Illumina NovaSeq using 2 x 150 bp paired-end reads. The authors processed their data as follows. Reads were demultiplexed and collapsed into UMI-guided consensus sequences with migec v1.2.7. Using mixcr v2.1.11, the UMI consensuses were aligned to TRA and TRB V and J templates and assembled into clonotypes. A clonotype was counted as expanded or contracted only when both edgeR and NoisET called the clonotype significant, with the noise models trained on biological replicates. For edgeR calls, the cutoffs were a false discovery rate-adjusted p below 0.01 and a log2 fold-change threshold of 1. As an exploratory analysis of dynamics, max-normalized trajectories of the 1000 most abundant clonotypes were examined with PCA combined with hierarchical clustering. Each responding clone was given a CD4 or CD8 phenotype based on the CD4+ and CD8+ repertoires, which had been sequenced separately. TCRdb passed the public sequencing reads through fastp at Q25 and MiXCR, retaining productive beta sequences. Entries that share a CDR3 protein sequence are merged under the most common genes and DNA. These V and J calls are TCRdb output, not the study's own analysis. In this sample the table shows approximately 82,000 distinct CDR3 sequences, over 10% of which occur a single time. The ten largest account for roughly two fifths of the sample.

Ficoll-Paque density gradient centrifugation was used to isolate PBMCs. Trimming leaves V shorter by 6 bases and J shorter by 4 bases, with the junction holding 10 bases beyond the gene matches. From the cysteine through the phenylalanine, the CDR3 covers 14 amino acids. Only the CDR3 DNA stays, 42 bases, in frame from base 1. The germline V gene (reference sequence) provides CDR1 DFQATT and CDR2 SNEGSKA. The receptor chain draws on TRBV20-1 and TRBJ1-1; the central 8 bases match TRBD1. The source is a man aged 18 to 35 who had mild COVID-19 (a few samples of this study predate the infection). The sample titles of this study are shuffled in the database, so cell type and time point are left out; the donor was told from shared clones. The source material was PBMCs or a T cell subset sorted from them (not recorded which). Here is the DNA: TGCAGTGCCAAAAAAACCACAGGGGGCACTGAAGCTTTCTTT. This is translated as CSAKKTTGGTEAFF.